This entry features one TCR beta chain sequence. Its cognate antigen is unknown. These data originate in a study of response to subunit inactivated influenza vaccine. Findings and caveats of the study: That few new T cells are recruited by each seasonal influenza vaccination was the authors' suggestion.

Trimming at V came to 2 bases and at J to 0 bases, leaving 6 bases not matched to a gene. CDR3 length: 16 residues. Germline V gene lookup returns CDR1 LGHDT and CDR2 YNNKEL (reference sequence). Each CDR3 protein gets one entry after TCRdb re-called the RT-PCR reads with MiXCR. The top ten hold over 6.5% of the sample, which has about 240,000 distinct CDR3 sequences, 10% to 15% seen once. This rearrangement joins TRBV3-1 to TRBJ2-5, with 7 bases identical to TRBD1. This specimen consisted of non-naive T cells sorted from PBMCs, obtained about 14 days before vaccination. The receptor was derived from a man aged 45 to 65 who received an inactivated influenza vaccine. The CDR3 nucleotides are TGTGCCAGCAGCCAACGGACAGGAGCGGACCAAGAGACCCAGTACTTC. It yields the protein CASSQRTGADQETQYF.